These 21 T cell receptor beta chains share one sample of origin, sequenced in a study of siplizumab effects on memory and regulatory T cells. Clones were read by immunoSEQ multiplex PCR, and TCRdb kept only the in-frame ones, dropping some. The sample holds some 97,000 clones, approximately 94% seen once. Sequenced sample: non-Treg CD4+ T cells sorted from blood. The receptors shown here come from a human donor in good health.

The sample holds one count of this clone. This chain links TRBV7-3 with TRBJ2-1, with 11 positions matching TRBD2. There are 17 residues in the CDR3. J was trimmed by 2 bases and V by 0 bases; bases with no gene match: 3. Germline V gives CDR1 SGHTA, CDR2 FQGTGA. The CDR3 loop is CASSLTFSGRAYNEQFF. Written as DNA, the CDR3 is TGTGCCAGCAGCTTAACCTTTAGCGGGAGGGCCTACAATGAGCAGTTCTTC. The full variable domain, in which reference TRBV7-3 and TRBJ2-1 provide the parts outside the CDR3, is GAGVSQTPSNKVTEKGKYVELRCDPISGHTALYWYRQSLGQGPEFLIYFQGTGAADDSGLPNDRFFAVRPEGSVSTLKIQRTERGDSAVYLCASSLTFSGRAYNEQFFGPGTRLTVL.

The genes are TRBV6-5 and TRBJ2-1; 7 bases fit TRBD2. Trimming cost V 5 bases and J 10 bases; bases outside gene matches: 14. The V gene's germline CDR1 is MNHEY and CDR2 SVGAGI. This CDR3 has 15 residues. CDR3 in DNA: TGTGCCAGCAGTCTATTGACTAGCCAGGGTGGGGAGCAGTTCTTC. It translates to CASSLLTSQGGEQFF.

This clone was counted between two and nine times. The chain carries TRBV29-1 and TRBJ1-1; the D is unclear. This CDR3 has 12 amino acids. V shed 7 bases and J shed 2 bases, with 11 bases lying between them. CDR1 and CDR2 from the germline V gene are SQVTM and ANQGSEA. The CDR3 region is CSARIFNTEAFF. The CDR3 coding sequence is TGCAGCGCCAGAATTTTCAACACTGAAGCTTTCTTT.

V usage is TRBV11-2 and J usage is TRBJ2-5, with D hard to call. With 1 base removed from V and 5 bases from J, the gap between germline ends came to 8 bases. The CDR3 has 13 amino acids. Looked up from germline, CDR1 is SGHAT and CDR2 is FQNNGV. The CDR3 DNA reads TGTGCCAGCAGCTTAGGTTTCGGGGAGACCCAGTACTTC. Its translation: CASSLGFGETQYF.

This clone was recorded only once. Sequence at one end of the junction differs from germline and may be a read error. This chain's CDR3 is CASSFTRQETQYF. The CDR3 DNA reads TGTGCTAGCAGCTTTACCCGCCAAGAGACCCAGTACTTC. This sequence joins TRBV7-7 and TRBJ2-5, with D unclear. Per the germline V gene, CDR1 is SSHAT and CDR2 is FNYEAQ (reference sequence). The CDR3 length is 13 residues.

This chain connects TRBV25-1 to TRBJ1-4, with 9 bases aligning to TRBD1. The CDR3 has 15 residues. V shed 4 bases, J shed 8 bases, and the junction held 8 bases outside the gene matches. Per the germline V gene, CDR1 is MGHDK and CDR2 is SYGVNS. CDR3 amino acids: CASSAPGQGREKLFF. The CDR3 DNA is TGTGCCAGCAGTGCACCGGGACAGGGCAGGGAAAAACTGTTTTTT.

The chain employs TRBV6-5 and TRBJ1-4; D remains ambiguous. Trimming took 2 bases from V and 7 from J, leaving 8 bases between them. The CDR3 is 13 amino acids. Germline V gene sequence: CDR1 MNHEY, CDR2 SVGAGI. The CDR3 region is CASSYGVAEKLFF. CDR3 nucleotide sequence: TGTGCCAGCAGTTACGGTGTAGCTGAAAAACTGTTTTTT.

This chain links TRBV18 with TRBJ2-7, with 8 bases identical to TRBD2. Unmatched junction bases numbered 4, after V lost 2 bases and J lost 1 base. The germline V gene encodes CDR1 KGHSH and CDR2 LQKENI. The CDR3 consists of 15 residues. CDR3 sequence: CASSPSGRRSYEQYF. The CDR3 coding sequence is TGTGCCAGCTCACCAAGCGGGAGACGTTCCTACGAGCAGTACTTC.

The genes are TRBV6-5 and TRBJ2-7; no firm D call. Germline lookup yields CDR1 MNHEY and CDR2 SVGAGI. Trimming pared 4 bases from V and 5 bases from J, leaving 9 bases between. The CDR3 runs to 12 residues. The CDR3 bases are TGTGCCAGCAGTTGGACCCGAGACGAGCAGTACTTC. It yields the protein CASSWTRDEQYF.

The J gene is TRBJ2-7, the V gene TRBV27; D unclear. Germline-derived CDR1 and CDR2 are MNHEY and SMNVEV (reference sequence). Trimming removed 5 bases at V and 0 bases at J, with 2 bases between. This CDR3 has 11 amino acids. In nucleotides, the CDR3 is TGTGCCAGCAGTCTCTCCTACGAGCAGTACTTC. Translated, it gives CASSLSYEQYF.

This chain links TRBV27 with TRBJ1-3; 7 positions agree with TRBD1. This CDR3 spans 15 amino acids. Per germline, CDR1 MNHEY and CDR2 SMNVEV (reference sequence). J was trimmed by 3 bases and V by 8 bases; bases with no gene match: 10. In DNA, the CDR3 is TGTGCCAGCGCCCAGGGGGTCGCTGTTGGAAACACCATATATTTT. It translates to CASAQGVAVGNTIYF.

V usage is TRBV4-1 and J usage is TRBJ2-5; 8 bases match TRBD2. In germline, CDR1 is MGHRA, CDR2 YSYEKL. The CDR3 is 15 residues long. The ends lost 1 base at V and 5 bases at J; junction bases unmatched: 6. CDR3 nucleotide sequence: TGCGCCAGCAGCCAAGGGGACCCGGGAGGGGAGACCCAGTACTTC. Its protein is CASSQGDPGGETQYF.

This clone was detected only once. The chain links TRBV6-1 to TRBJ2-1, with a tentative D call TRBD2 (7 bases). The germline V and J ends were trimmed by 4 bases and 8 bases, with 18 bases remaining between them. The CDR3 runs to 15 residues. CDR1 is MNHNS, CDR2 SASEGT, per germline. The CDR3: CASSGGGGGEDEQFF. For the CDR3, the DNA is TGTGCCAGCAGTGGCGGGGGCGGGGGTGAGGATGAGCAGTTCTTC.

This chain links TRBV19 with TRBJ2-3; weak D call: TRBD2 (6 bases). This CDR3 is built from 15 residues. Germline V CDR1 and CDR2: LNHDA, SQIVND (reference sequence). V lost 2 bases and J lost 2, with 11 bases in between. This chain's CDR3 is CASSILRDPTDTQYF. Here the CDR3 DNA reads TGTGCCAGTAGTATATTGCGGGACCCCACAGATACGCAGTATTTT.

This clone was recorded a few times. DNA of the CDR3: TGTGCCAGTAGTAGAGGACAGGGGGCTAGCGGCTACACCTTC. Translating gives CASSRGQGASGYTF. This sequence joins TRBV19 and TRBJ1-2; 11 bases match TRBD1. CDR3 length equals 14 residues. With V trimmed by 4 bases and J by 8 bases, 6 bases remained unmatched. Germline V gene data show CDR1 as LNHDA and CDR2 as SQIVND (reference sequence).

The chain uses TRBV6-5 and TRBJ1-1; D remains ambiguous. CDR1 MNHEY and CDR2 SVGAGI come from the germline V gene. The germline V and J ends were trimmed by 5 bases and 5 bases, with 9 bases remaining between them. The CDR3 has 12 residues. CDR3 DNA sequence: TGTGCCAGCAGTACCACGAGTACTGAAGCTTTCTTT. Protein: CASSTTSTEAFF.

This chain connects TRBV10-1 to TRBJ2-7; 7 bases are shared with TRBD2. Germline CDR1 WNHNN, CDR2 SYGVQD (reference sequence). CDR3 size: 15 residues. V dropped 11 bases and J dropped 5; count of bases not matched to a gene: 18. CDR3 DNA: TGCGCCCCCTCCATCGGCTGGCGGGAGTTTGACGAGCAGTACTTC. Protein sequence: CAPSIGWREFDEQYF.

This CDR3 reads CASSPRRDTGELFF. In nucleotides, the CDR3 is TGTGCCAGCAGCCCCCGAAGGGACACCGGGGAGCTGTTTTTT. The gene calls are TRBV13 and TRBJ2-2; D ambiguous. V was pared by 5 bases and J by 3 bases, with 10 bases between. Germline lookup yields CDR1 PRHDT and CDR2 FYEKMQ (reference sequence). This CDR3 is 14 amino acids long.

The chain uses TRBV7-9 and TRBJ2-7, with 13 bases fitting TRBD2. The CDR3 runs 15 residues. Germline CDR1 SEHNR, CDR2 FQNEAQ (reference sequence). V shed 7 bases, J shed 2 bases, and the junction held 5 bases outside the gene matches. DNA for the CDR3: TGTGCCAGCACCGGGACTAGCGGGGCTGCCTACGAGCAGTACTTC. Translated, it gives CASTGTSGAAYEQYF.

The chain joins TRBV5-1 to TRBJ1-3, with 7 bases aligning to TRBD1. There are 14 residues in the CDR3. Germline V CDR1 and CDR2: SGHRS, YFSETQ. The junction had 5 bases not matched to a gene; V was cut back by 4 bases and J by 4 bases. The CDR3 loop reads CASSQTGVGNTIYF. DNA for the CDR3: TGCGCCAGCAGCCAAACAGGGGTAGGAAACACCATATATTTT.

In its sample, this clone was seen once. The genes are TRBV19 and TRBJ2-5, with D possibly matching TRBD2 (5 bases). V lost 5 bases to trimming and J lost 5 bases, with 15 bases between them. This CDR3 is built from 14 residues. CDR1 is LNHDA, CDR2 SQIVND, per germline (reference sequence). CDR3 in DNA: TGTGCCAGTAGTGTTAGCGAAGAGCGCGAGACCCAGTACTTC. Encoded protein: CASSVSEERETQYF.